The clone carrying this T cell receptor beta chain was observed a handful of times. Trimming removed 1 base from V and 5 bases from J; junction bases left unmatched: 19. The CDR3 sequence is 19 residues long. CDR1 LGHDT and CDR2 YNNKEL come from the germline V gene (reference sequence). This sample was taken from a study of T cell responses to AZD1222 COVID-19 vaccine. Libraries were prepared by immunoSEQ multiplex PCR; TCRdb keeps only in-frame clonotypes and omits some of them. The repertoire holds tens of thousands of clones, with 70% to 80% as singletons. The sequenced sample was peripheral blood, obtained 28 days after the second AZD1222 dose. The J gene is TRBJ2-7, the V gene TRBV3-1 (or the pseudogene TRBV3-2); 8 bases fit TRBD1. The receptor's source is an adult who received the AZD1222 COVID-19 vaccine. The CDR3 loop is CASSQARTGSVYSPNEQYF. Written as DNA, the CDR3 is TGTGCCAGCAGCCAAGCTCGGACAGGGAGCGTGTATTCCCCAAACGAGCAGTACTTC.